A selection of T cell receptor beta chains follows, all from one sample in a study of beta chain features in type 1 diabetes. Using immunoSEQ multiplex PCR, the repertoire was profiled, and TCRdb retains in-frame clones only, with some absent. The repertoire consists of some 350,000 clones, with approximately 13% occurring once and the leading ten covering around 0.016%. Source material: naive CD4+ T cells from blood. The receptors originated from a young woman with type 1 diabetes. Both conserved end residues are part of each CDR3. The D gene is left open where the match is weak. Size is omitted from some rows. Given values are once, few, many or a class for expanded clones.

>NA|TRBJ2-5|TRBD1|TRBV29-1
TGCAGCGTACCCAAGACAGGGGGAGAGACCCAGTACTTC
CSVPKTGGETQYF
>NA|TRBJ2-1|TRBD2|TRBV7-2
TGTGCCAGCAAAAGGACTAGTCAGCACAATGAGCAGTTCTTC
CASKRTSQHNEQFF
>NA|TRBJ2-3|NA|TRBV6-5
TGTGCCAGCAGTTACTCCGGAGCCAGCACAGATACGCAGTATTTT
CASSYSGASTDTQYF
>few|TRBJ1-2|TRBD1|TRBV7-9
TGTGCCAGCAGCTTCCGACAACCGGGACAGGGGAACTATGGCTACACCTTC
CASSFRQPGQGNYGYTF
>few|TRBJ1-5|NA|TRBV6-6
TGTGCCAGCAGTTACCCGGGGGATCAGCCCCAGCATTTT
CASSYPGDQPQHF
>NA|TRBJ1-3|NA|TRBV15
TGTGCCACCAGCACGGGGGGCAACTCTGGAAACACCATATATTTT
CATSTGGNSGNTIYF
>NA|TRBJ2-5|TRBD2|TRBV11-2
TGTGCCAGCAGCTTAGCGGGCGGGGGCCAGTACTTC
CASSLAGGGQYF
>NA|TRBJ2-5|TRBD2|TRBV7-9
TGTGCCAGCAGCACCTCCGGGAGGCGGCTCGAGACCCAGTACTTC
CASSTSGRRLETQYF
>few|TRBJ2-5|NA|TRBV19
TGTGCCAGTAGTTCCACCTCTGCGGAGACCCAGTACTTC
CASSSTSAETQYF
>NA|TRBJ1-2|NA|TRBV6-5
TGTGCCAGCAAACCGGAGGACTATGGCTACACCTTC
CASKPEDYGYTF
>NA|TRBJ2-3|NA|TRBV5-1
TGCGCCAGCAGCTTCGGGAACACAGATACGCAGTATTTT
CASSFGNTDTQYF
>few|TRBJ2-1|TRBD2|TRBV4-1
TGCGCCAGCAGCTTCCGACTAGCGGGAACTGTAGATGAGCAGTTCTTC
CASSFRLAGTVDEQFF
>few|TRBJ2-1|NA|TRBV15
TGTGCCACCAGCAGAGTGCGGGATTTCGGTGAGCAGTTCTTC
CATSRVRDFGEQFF
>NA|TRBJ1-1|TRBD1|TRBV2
TGTGCCAGCAGTGCGGGACAGGGGATTAGCGGCACTGAAGCTTTCTTT
CASSAGQGISGTEAFF
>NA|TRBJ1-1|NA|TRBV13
TGTGCCAGCAGCTTACTTCGTCTCGCCCCGGCCAGGGCGAACACTGAAGCTTTCTTT
CASSLLRLAPARANTEAFF
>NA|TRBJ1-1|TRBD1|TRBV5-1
TGCGCCAGCAGCTCGGGGGACAGGGGAACTGAAGCTTTCTTT
CASSSGDRGTEAFF
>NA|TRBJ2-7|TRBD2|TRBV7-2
TGTGCCAGCAGCCCCATCTGGACGGGAGGCTACGAGCAGTACTTC
CASSPIWTGGYEQYF
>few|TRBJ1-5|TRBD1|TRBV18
TGTGCCAGCTCACCACCGGGACAGGGGACCCAGCCCCAGCATTTT
CASSPPGQGTQPQHF
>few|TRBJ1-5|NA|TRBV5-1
TGCGCCAGCAGCTTGGACAGCTTAAATCAGCCCCAGCATTTT
CASSLDSLNQPQHF
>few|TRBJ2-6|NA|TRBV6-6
NA
CASTFGSGANVLTF
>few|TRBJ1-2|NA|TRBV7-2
TGTGCCAGCACCCCGAAAATCCCCAACTTATATCACTTC
CASTPKIPNLYHF
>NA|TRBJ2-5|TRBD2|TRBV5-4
TGTGCCAGCAGCTTGCTAGCGGGAGCCTTCCAAGAGACCCAGTACTTC
CASSLLAGAFQETQYF
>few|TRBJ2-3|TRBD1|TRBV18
TGTGCCAGCTCGCCCGGGACAGCATCCACAGATACGCAGTATTTT
CASSPGTASTDTQYF
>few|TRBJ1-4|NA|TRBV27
TGTGCCAGCAGATTGGGCAGAACTAATGAAAAACTGTTTTTT
CASRLGRTNEKLFF
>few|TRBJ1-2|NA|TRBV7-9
TGTGCCAGCAGCTTAGGGCAGGGATATGGCTACACCTTC
CASSLGQGYGYTF
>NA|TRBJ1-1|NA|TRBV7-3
TGTGCCAGCAGCTTAATGGGAGGCACTGAAGCTTTCTTT
CASSLMGGTEAFF
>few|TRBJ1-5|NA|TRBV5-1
TGCGCCAGCAGCCGCGACGGCGGGGGCAATCAGCCCCAGCATTTT
CASSRDGGGNQPQHF
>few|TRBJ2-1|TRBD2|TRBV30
TGTGCCTGGAGCGGGACAAGGACTAGCGGTTACAATGAGCAGTTCTTC
CAWSGTRTSGYNEQFF